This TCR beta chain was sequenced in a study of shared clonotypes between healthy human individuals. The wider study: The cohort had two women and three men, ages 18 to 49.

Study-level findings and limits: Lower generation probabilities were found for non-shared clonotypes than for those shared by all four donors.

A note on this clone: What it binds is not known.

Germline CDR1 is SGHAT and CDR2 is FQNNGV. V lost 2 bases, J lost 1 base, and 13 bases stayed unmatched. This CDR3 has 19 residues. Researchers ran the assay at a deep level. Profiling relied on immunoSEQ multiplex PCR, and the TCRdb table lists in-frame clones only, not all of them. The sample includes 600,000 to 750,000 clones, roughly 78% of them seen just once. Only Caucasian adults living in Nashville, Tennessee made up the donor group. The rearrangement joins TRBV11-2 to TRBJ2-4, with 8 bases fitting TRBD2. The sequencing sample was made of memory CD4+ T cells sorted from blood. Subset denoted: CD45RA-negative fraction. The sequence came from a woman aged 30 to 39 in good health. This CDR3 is CASSLIGTSGGRAKNIQYF. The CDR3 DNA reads TGTGCCAGCAGCTTAATTGGGACTAGTGGGGGGCGGGCCAAAAACATTCAGTACTTC.